The TCR beta chain described here comes from a study of low-dose radiotherapy and immunotherapy resistance in tumors. There are many counts of this clonotype. CDR1 and CDR2 from the germline V gene are MDHEN and SYDVKM. Trimming removed 5 bases at V and 1 base at J, with 16 bases between. This CDR3 is built from 16 residues. The time point here: after trial treatment. Stated treatment: LDRT plus nivolumab, ipilimumab, low-dose cyclophosphamide and aspirin (RACIN trial). TRAV and TRBV primers primed cDNA for both TCRalpha and TCRbeta. For amplifying TCRs, the PCR ran for approximately 18 cycles with Phusion, which was used together with a constant-region primer and the adapter on the V primers. In TCRdb, the reads were re-called with MiXCR into one record per CDR3 protein. The sample shows 80,000 or so distinct CDR3 sequences, over 15% of them seen only once.

The source was PBMCs, collected after low-dose radiotherapy plus immunotherapy. V and J are TRBV28 and TRBJ2-3; a possible D gene is TRBD1 (8 bases). This TCR came from a male donor with prostate cancer. DNA of the CDR3: TGTGCCAGCAGTCGTTGGGAGGGACAGGGCACAGATACGCAGTATTTT. Translation: CASSRWEGQGTDTQYF.